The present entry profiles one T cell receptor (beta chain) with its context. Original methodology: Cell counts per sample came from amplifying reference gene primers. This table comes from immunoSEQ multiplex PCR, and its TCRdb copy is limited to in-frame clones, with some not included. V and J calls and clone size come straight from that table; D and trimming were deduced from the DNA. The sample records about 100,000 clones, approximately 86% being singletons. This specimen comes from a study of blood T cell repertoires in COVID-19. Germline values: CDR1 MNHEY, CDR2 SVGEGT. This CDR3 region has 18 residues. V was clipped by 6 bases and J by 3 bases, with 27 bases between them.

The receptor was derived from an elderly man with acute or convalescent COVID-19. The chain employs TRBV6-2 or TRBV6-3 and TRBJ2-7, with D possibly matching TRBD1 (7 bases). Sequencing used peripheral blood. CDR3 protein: CASRPHSGQEGQRYEQYF. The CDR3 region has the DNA TGTGCCAGCAGGCCTCACTCCGGACAGGAGGGACAACGCTACGAGCAGTACTTC.